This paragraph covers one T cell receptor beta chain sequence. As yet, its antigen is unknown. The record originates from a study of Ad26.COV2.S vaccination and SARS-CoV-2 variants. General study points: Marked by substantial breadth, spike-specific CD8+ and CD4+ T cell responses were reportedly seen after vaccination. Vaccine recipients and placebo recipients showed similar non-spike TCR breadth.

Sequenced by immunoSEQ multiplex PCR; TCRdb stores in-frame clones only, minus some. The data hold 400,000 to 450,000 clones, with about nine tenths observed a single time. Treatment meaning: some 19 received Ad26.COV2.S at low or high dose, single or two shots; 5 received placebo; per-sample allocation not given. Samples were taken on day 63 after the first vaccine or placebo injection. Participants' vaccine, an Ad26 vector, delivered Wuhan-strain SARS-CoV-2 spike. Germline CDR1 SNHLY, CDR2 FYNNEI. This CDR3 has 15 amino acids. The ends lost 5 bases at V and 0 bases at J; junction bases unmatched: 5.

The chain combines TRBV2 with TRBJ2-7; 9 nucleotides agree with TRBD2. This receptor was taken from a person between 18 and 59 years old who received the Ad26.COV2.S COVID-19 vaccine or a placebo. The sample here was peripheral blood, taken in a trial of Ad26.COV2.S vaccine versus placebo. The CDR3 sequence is CASSPTSGPSYEQYF. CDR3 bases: TGTGCCAGCAGTCCGACTAGCGGACCCTCCTACGAGCAGTACTTC.